Below are 30 T cell receptor beta chains sequenced from a single sample in a study of blood T cell repertoires in COVID-19. The protocol was immunoSEQ multiplex PCR, while the TCRdb copy is restricted to in-frame clones and leaves out a portion. The data hold approximately 240,000 clones, with roughly nine tenths observed a single time. What was sequenced was PBMCs or T cells enriched from blood (not recorded which). These receptors all stem from a woman aged 30 to 39 with acute COVID-19.

The chain carries TRBV10-3 and TRBJ1-2; 7 nucleotides match TRBD1. The CDR3 loop spans 14 amino acids. Germline CDR1 and CDR2: ENHRY and SYGVKD. V lost 5 bases, J lost 3 bases, and 6 bases stayed unmatched. DNA of the CDR3: TGTGCCATCAGTAACAGGGGAGCGGACTATGGCTACACCTTC. Amino acids: CAISNRGADYGYTF.

The CDR3: CAWGGAGERYTF. CDR3 nucleotide sequence: TGTGCCTGGGGGGGGGCCGGAGAACGCTACACCTTC. The chain combines TRBV30 with TRBJ1-2; TRBD1 might be the D (6 bases). Germline CDR1 GTSNPN, CDR2 SVGIG (reference sequence). The CDR3 runs 12 residues. V shed 5 bases and J shed 9 bases, with 16 bases lying between them.

Remarks on this clone: At one of its ends the junction is not consistent with the germline gene, which may arise from a read error. The chain links TRBV7-7 to TRBJ2-5, with 8 bases that match TRBD2. The CDR3 runs to 14 residues. Germline-derived CDR1 and CDR2 are SSHAT and FNYEAQ (reference sequence). CDR3 sequence: CASSPGTSLETQYF. The DNA for the CDR3 is TGTGCTAGCAGCCCAGGGACTAGTCTTGAGACCCAGTACTTC.

The sample holds one count of this clone. The chain employs TRBV19 and TRBJ2-3; 7 bases match TRBD1. With 10 bases clipped from V and 0 bases from J, the junction kept 7 bases outside the gene matches. The CDR3 length is 14 residues. The V gene's germline CDR1 is LNHDA and CDR2 SQIVND (reference sequence). CDR3 loop: CATGTAPSTDTQYF. CDR3 in DNA: TGTGCCACCGGGACAGCTCCTAGCACAGATACGCAGTATTTT. The full variable domain, with the rest looked up from reference TRBV19 and TRBJ2-3, is DGGITQSPKYLFRKEGQNVTLSCEQNLNHDAMYWYRQDPGQGLRLIYYSQIVNDFQKGDIAEGYSVSREKKESFPLTVTSAQKNPTAFYLCATGTAPSTDTQYFGPGTRLTVL.

V and J are TRBV3-1 (or the pseudogene TRBV3-2) and TRBJ1-2; a weak D match, TRBD1 (5 bases). The V end lost 1 base, the J end lost 0 bases, and 12 bases lay between the germline ends. CDR3 size: 16 residues. CDR1 is LGHDT and CDR2 is YNNKEL in the germline V gene (reference sequence). DNA of the CDR3: TGTGCCAGCAGCCAAGTTTGGGGGAGGTCTAACTATGGCTACACCTTC. Translating gives CASSQVWGRSNYGYTF.

This clone appeared a few times. The chain combines TRBV6-5 with TRBJ2-1, with 9 positions matching TRBD2. CDR1 and CDR2 (germline): MNHEY, SVGAGI. V lost 2 bases to trimming and J lost 5 bases; unmatched junction nucleotides: 7. The CDR3 is 16 residues long. The CDR3 DNA sequence: TGTGCCAGCAGTTACCGTTCCCGGACTAGCGACAATGAGCAGTTCTTC. Translation gives CASSYRSRTSDNEQFF.

V is TRBV5-6 and J is TRBJ1-2; 7 positions agree with TRBD1. Germline trimming cut 0 bases from V and 6 bases from J; bases unmatched to any gene: 5. Germline V gene lookup returns CDR1 SGHDT and CDR2 YYEEEE. This CDR3 region has 14 residues. The CDR3 region is CASSLGQGRDGYTF. In DNA form, the CDR3 reads TGTGCCAGCAGCTTGGGACAGGGTAGGGATGGCTACACCTTC.

The V call is TRBV2, the J call TRBJ2-1; D is possibly TRBD1 (6 bases). V lost 8 bases and J 4 bases, leaving 15 bases between the germline ends. CDR3 length: 14 residues. Germline CDR1 reads SNHLY; CDR2 reads FYNNEI. CDR3 amino acids: CASLEGTYYNEQFF. The CDR3 region has the DNA TGTGCCAGCCTAGAGGGGACATATTACAATGAGCAGTTCTTC. Full variable domain (missing parts from reference TRBV2 and TRBJ2-1): EPEVTQTPSHQVTQMGQEVILRCVPISNHLYFYWYRQILGQKVEFLVSFYNNEISEKSEIFDDQFSVERPDGSNFTLKIRSTKLEDSAMYFCASLEGTYYNEQFFGPGTRLTVL.

With respect to this clone: The same CDR3 arises from other DNA sequences in this sample as well. The J gene is TRBJ1-1, the V gene TRBV6-5; the D gene is possibly TRBD1 (5 bases). The V gene lost 6 bases and the J gene lost 1 base, with 9 bases spanning the gap. The CDR3 sequence is 13 residues long. Germline lookup yields CDR1 MNHEY and CDR2 SVGAGI. The CDR3 loop reads CASSLQGNTEAFF. CDR3 bases: TGTGCCAGCAGCTTGCAGGGGAACACTGAAGCTTTCTTT.

The V gene is TRBV3-1 (or the pseudogene TRBV3-2), the J gene TRBJ2-5; a possible D gene is TRBD2 (5 bases). Germline values: CDR1 LGHDT, CDR2 YNNKEL (reference sequence). This CDR3 comprises 13 residues. With 4 bases removed from V and 4 bases from J, the gap between germline ends came to 10 bases. The CDR3 region is CASSRAGGETQYF. DNA of the CDR3: TGTGCCAGCAGCCGGGCAGGAGGAGAGACCCAGTACTTC.

This clone was detected a few times. The genes are TRBV7-3 and TRBJ2-1, with no clear D. The CDR3 covers 13 residues. From germline, CDR1 is SGHTA and CDR2 FQGTGA. Trimming stripped 0 bases from V and 3 bases from J, with 3 bases between. This chain's CDR3 is CASSLTNYNEQFF. CDR3 nucleotides: TGTGCCAGCAGCTTAACCAACTACAATGAGCAGTTCTTC.

V is TRBV19 and J is TRBJ2-7; TRBD2 aligns across 9 bases. CDR1 and CDR2 from the germline V gene are LNHDA and SQIVND (reference sequence). The CDR3 loop spans 13 amino acids. Trimming at V came to 5 bases and at J to 6 bases, leaving 5 bases not matched to a gene. The CDR3 sequence: CASSSSGGFEQYF. The CDR3 DNA is TGTGCCAGTAGTTCCAGCGGGGGGTTCGAGCAGTACTTC.

The chain joins TRBV7-6 to TRBJ1-2; 9 bases agree with TRBD1. With 5 bases clipped from V and 8 bases from J, the junction kept 9 bases outside the gene matches. The CDR3 spans 14 residues. Germline loops: CDR1 SGHVS, CDR2 FNYEAQ. This CDR3 reads CASSGQQGAGGYTF. The DNA for the CDR3 is TGTGCCAGCAGCGGACAACAGGGGGCGGGCGGCTACACCTTC.

The rearrangement links TRBV20-1 to TRBJ2-7; 8 positions agree with TRBD2. This CDR3 spans 14 amino acids. The V and J ends lost 3 bases and 4 bases, in that order; junction bases with no gene match: 8. Per germline, CDR1 DFQATT and CDR2 SNEGSKA (reference sequence). The CDR3 region has the DNA TGCAGTGCTAGTCAAGCGGGAGAGGGGTACGAGCAGTACTTC. It translates to CSASQAGEGYEQYF.

This sequence joins TRBV18 and TRBJ1-1; D ambiguous. Germline loops: CDR1 KGHSH, CDR2 LQKENI. The CDR3 has 13 residues. V was cut by 2 bases and J by 3 bases, with 7 bases left in between. The CDR3: CASSPSDYTEAFF. The CDR3 DNA reads TGTGCCAGCTCACCATCAGATTACACTGAAGCTTTCTTT. Based on the CDR3 plus reference TRBV18 and TRBJ1-1, the full variable domain is NAGVMQNPRHLVRRRGQEARLRCSPMKGHSHVYWYRQLPEEGLKFMVYLQKENIIDESGMPKERFSAEFPKEGPSILRIQQVVRGDSAAYFCASSPSDYTEAFFGQGTRLTVV.

The V gene is TRBV6-5, the J gene TRBJ1-5; 10 bases match TRBD1. Per the germline V gene, CDR1 is MNHEY and CDR2 is SVGAGI. This CDR3 has 13 amino acids. After removal of 5 bases from V and 6 bases from J, the junction contained 1 base not matched to a gene. The CDR3 is CASSRDRGQPQHF. The CDR3 nucleotides are TGTGCCAGCAGTAGGGACAGGGGTCAGCCCCAGCATTTT.

Many counts were recorded for this clone. The rearrangement joins TRBV16 to TRBJ1-2, with 7 bases lining up with TRBD1. After removal of 1 base from V and 3 bases from J, the junction contained 2 bases not matched to a gene. This CDR3 is built from 14 residues. Germline values: CDR1 KGHSY, CDR2 FQNENV. The CDR3 nucleotides are TGTGCCAGCAGCCAATATACAGGGGACTATGGCTACACCTTC. Translating gives CASSQYTGDYGYTF.

The gene calls are TRBV2 and TRBJ2-3; D perhaps matches TRBD2 (5 bases). V shed 3 bases and J shed 14 bases, with 12 bases lying between them. The CDR3 consists of 11 residues. In germline, CDR1 is SNHLY, CDR2 FYNNEI. The CDR3 nucleotides are TGTGCCAGCAGTGAGTGGGAGCTTCGGTATTTT. Translation: CASSEWELRYF.

This clone was detected only once. The J gene is TRBJ2-1, the V gene TRBV11-3; 13 bases are a match to TRBD2. CDR1 SGHNT and CDR2 YENEEA come from the germline V gene. With V trimmed by 2 bases and J by 8 bases, 9 bases remained unmatched. The CDR3 runs to 17 residues. CDR3 nucleotide sequence: TGTGCCAGCAGCTTAACCCGCCGGACTAGCGGGAGACATGAGCAGTTCTTC. This translates into CASSLTRRTSGRHEQFF.

V usage is TRBV5-1 and J usage is TRBJ1-2, with D perhaps TRBD1 (6 bases). CDR1 SGHRS and CDR2 YFSETQ come from the germline V gene. The germline V and J ends were trimmed by 0 bases and 3 bases, with 15 bases remaining between them. CDR3 length equals 16 residues. The CDR3 bases are TGCGCCAGCAGCTTGGGACACGCTACAGGGTACTATGGCTACACCTTC. Translation: CASSLGHATGYYGYTF.

The gene calls are TRBV18 and TRBJ1-1; TRBD1 agrees at 8 bases. From germline, CDR1 is KGHSH and CDR2 LQKENI. The trim removed 1 base at V and 7 bases at J, leaving 8 bases unmatched. The CDR3 runs 15 residues. In DNA form, the CDR3 reads TGTGCCAGCTCACCACAATCAGGGGGCTTGGGTGAAGCTTTCTTT. It is translated as CASSPQSGGLGEAFF.

The chain carries TRBV2 and TRBJ1-1; no definite D call. The V gene lost 3 bases and the J gene lost 5 bases, with 10 bases spanning the gap. This CDR3 is built from 13 residues. CDR1 SNHLY and CDR2 FYNNEI come from the germline V gene. CDR3 DNA: TGTGCCAGCAGTGATAACAGTTGGACTGAAGCTTTCTTT. This sequence encodes CASSDNSWTEAFF.

CDR3 in DNA: TGTGCCAGCAGTCAAAGAGAGTCCTACGAGCAGTACTTC. Residues: CASSQRESYEQYF. The V call is TRBV12-3 or TRBV12-4, the J call TRBJ2-7; no reliable D call. The ends were cut back, 5 bases at V and 1 base at J, with 9 bases in the middle. The CDR3 consists of 13 residues.

The gene calls are TRBV2 and TRBJ2-2; weak D call: TRBD1 (6 bases). The CDR3 consists of 13 residues. CDR1 and CDR2 from the germline V gene are SNHLY and FYNNEI. Trimming cost V 8 bases and J 4 bases, with 11 bases left between them. The CDR3: CASGRGGTGELFF. CDR3 nucleotide sequence: TGTGCCAGCGGCAGGGGCGGCACCGGGGAGCTGTTTTTT. Supplemented by reference TRBV2 and TRBJ2-2, the full variable domain reads EPEVTQTPSHQVTQMGQEVILRCVPISNHLYFYWYRQILGQKVEFLVSFYNNEISEKSEIFDDQFSVERPDGSNFTLKIRSTKLEDSAMYFCASGRGGTGELFFGEGSRLTVL.

The gene calls are TRBV7-9 and TRBJ1-2, with D perhaps TRBD1 (6 bases). V lost 3 bases and J 6 bases, leaving 17 bases between the germline ends. In germline, CDR1 is SEHNR, CDR2 FQNEAQ (reference sequence). This CDR3 is built from 15 residues. CDR3 residues: CASSLRETGFNGYTF. In DNA, the CDR3 is TGTGCCAGCAGCTTGCGAGAGACAGGCTTCAATGGCTACACCTTC.

V and J are TRBV6-5 and TRBJ1-4; TRBD1 matches 7 bases. Germline-derived CDR1 and CDR2 are MNHEY and SVGAGI. J gave up 5 bases and V 8 bases, and 11 bases lay outside the gene matches. This CDR3 contains 15 residues. CDR3 residues: CASGNRGRQNEKLFF. Here the CDR3 DNA reads TGTGCCAGCGGAAATAGGGGGCGCCAGAATGAAAAACTGTTTTTT.

The J gene is TRBJ1-5, the V gene TRBV15; the match to TRBD1 covers 7 bases. The ends lost 0 bases at V and 3 bases at J; junction bases unmatched: 2. This CDR3 has 15 amino acids. The germline V gene encodes CDR1 LNHNV and CDR2 YYDKDF (reference sequence). CDR3 amino acids: CATSRDGQANQPQHF. In nucleotides, the CDR3 is TGTGCCACCAGCAGAGATGGACAGGCCAATCAGCCCCAGCATTTT.

The J gene is TRBJ1-4, the V gene TRBV7-9; D possibly corresponds to TRBD1 (5 bases). The germline CDR1 and CDR2 sequences are SEHNR and FQNEAQ (reference sequence). The CDR3 sequence is 13 residues long. V was pared by 4 bases and J by 7 bases, with 10 bases between. CDR3 loop: CASSSLRGEKLFF. The CDR3 coding sequence is TGTGCCAGCAGCTCCCTAAGGGGTGAAAAACTGTTTTTT. Full variable domain (outside the CDR3, taken from reference TRBV7-9 and TRBJ1-4): DTGVSQNPRHKITKRGQNVTFRCDPISEHNRLYWYRQTLGQGPEFLTYFQNEAQLEKSRLLSDRFSAERPKGSFSTLEIQRTEQGDSAMYLCASSSLRGEKLFFGSGTQLSVL.

The J gene is TRBJ2-7, the V gene TRBV7-2; tentative D call: TRBD1 (5 bases). CDR1 SGHTA and CDR2 FQGNSA come from the germline V gene. The ends were cut back, 1 base at V and 2 bases at J, with 12 bases in the middle. The CDR3 length is 15 residues. In DNA, the CDR3 is TGTGCCAGCAGCTTAGGGGGCTCTAAGGCCTACGAGCAGTACTTC. Residues: CASSLGGSKAYEQYF.

The V call is TRBV6-5, the J call TRBJ1-2, with D possibly being TRBD1 (6 bases). CDR1 is MNHEY, CDR2 SVGAGI, per germline. The CDR3 totals 13 residues. Deletions cut 8 bases from V and 2 bases from J, with 12 bases between. The CDR3 coding sequence is TGTGCCAGCTATGGACAGTCGAACTATGGCTACACCTTC. This encodes CASYGQSNYGYTF.